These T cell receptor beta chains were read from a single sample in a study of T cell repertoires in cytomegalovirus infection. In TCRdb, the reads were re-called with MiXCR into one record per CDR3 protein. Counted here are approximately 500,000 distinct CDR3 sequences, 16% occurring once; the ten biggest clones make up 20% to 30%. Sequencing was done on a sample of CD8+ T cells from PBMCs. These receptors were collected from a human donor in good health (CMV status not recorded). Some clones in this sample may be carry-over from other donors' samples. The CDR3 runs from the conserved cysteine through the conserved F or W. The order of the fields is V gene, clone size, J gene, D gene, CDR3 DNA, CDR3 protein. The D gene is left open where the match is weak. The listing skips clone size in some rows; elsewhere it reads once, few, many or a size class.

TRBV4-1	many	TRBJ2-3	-	TGCGCCAGCAGCCCCTCCGGACTACGTGGGACAGATACGCAGTATTTT	CASSPSGLRGTDTQYF
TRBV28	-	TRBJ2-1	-	TGTGCCAGCAGCACATCCGTGGCGAGCTCCTACAATGAGCAGTTCTTC	CASSTSVASSYNEQFF
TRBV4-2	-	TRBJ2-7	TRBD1	TGTGCCAGCAGCCAAGATAGAGGGGGCGTGCAGTACTTC	CASSQDRGGVQYF
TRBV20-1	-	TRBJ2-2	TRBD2	TGCAGTGCTAGTCCTAGCGGGAGGTACACCGGGGAGCTGTTTTTT	CSASPSGRYTGELFF
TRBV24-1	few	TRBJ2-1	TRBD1	TGTGCCACCAGTGATCTGGATTCCGGGACAGGGGCTAATGAGCAGTTCTTC	CATSDLDSGTGANEQFF
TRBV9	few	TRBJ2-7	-	TGTGCCAGCAGCGTGGGGACCGGGAATGGCTACGAGCAGTACTTC	CASSVGTGNGYEQYF
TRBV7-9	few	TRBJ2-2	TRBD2	TGTGCCAGCAGCCCGTGGACTAGCGGGGCCGGGGAGCTGTTTTTT	CASSPWTSGAGELFF
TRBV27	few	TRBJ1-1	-	TGTGCCAGCCGCGACAGCTACACTGAAGCTTTCTTT	CASRDSYTEAFF
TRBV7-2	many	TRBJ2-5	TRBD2	TGTGCCAGCAGCGATAGCGGGAGTTCTGGGGATACCCAGTACTTC	CASSDSGSSGDTQYF
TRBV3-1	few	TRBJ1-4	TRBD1	TGTGCCAGCAGCCCAGCGACAGGGCGAAATGAAAAACTGTTTTTT	CASSPATGRNEKLFF
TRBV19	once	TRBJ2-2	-	TGTGCCAGTAGTCCGGACTATCTTCCCGGGGAGCTGTTTTTT	CASSPDYLPGELFF
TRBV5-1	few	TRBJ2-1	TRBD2	TGCGCCAGCAGCTTGGCCACGGGAGGGCCCTACAATGAGCAGTTCTTC	CASSLATGGPYNEQFF
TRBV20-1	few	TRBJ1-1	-	TGCAGTGCTTACCTCGAAGGCACTGAAGCTTTCTTT	CSAYLEGTEAFF
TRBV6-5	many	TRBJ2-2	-	TGTGCCAGCAGCCCGGACAGTCCGTACCTGCTTAACACCGGGGAGCTGTTTTTT	CASSPDSPYLLNTGELFF
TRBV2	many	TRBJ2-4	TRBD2	TGTGCCAGCAGACTCGGACTAGGACGAAACATTCAGTACTTC	CASRLGLGRNIQYF
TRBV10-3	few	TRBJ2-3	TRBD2	TGTGCCACTCTCGAACTAGCGGGGGATACAGATACGCAGTATTTT	CATLELAGDTDTQYF
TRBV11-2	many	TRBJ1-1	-	TGTGCCAGCAGCTTAGGGGTATCCGAAGCTTTCTTT	CASSLGVSEAFF
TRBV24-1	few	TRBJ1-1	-	TGTGCCACCAGTACAGGGATGCTAGGGGACACTGAAGCTTTCTTT	CATSTGMLGDTEAFF
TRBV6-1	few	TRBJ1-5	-	TGTGCCAGCAGTGACGGGGGAGGCAATCAGCCCCAGCATTTT	CASSDGGGNQPQHF
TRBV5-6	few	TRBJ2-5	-	TGTGCCAGCAGCTTGGGAGGGCTAAAGACCCAGTACTTC	CASSLGGLKTQYF
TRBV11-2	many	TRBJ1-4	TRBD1	TGTGCCAGCAGCCTCCCCAACAGGGGGCTAAAGGAAAAACTGTTTTTT	CASSLPNRGLKEKLFF
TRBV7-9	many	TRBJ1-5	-	TGTGCCAGCAGCTTAGTTCGGGGTGATAGCAATCAGCCCCAGCATTTT	CASSLVRGDSNQPQHF
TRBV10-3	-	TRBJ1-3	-	TGTGCCATAACAGGGAGCTCTGGAAACACCATATATTTT	CAITGSSGNTIYF
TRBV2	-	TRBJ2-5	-	TGTGCCAGCCCGGGACGGAGACAAGAGACCCAGTACTTC	CASPGRRQETQYF
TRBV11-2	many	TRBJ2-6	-	TGTGCCAACCGGGACCTAAGCTCTGGGGCCAACGTCCTGACTTTC	CANRDLSSGANVLTF
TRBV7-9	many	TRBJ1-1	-	TGTGCCAGCAGCGGCCCAGGGGCCACTGAAGCTTTCTTT	CASSGPGATEAFF
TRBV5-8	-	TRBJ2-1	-	TGTGCCAGCAGCTTGTTTCCAAACTACAATGAGCAGTTCTTC	CASSLFPNYNEQFF
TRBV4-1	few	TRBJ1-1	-	TGCGCCAGCAGCGTCCGGACGCGGGCTACTGAAGCTTTCTTT	CASSVRTRATEAFF
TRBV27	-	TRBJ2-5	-	TGTGCCAGCAGTTTCTATCGGGAGAGAGAGACCCAGTACTTC	CASSFYRERETQYF
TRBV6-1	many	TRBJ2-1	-	TGTGCCAGCAGTGAAGCGCTTGGCTATGAGCAGTTCTTC	CASSEALGYEQFF
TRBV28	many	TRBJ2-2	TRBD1	TGTGCCAGCAGTTTACAAAAGACAGGGCTTATCACCGGGGAGCTGTTTTTT	CASSLQKTGLITGELFF
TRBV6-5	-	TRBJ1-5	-	TGTGCCAGCAGTTACACAGACAATCAGCCCCAGCATTTT	CASSYTDNQPQHF
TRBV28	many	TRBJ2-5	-	TGTGCCAGCCTTATCGGGGGGCAGGGGCAAGAGACCCAGTACTTC	CASLIGGQGQETQYF
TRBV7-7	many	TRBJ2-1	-	TGTGCCAGCAGCTTAGGGGTCTATCAGGGTTCCTACAATGAGCAGTTCTTC	CASSLGVYQGSYNEQFF
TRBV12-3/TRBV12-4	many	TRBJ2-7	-	TGTGCCAGCAGCCCTGCCGACATGGCGAGCTACGAGCAGTACTTC	CASSPADMASYEQYF
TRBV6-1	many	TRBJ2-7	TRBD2	TGTGCCAGCAGTGTCCTAGCGGGAGGGCCCTACGAGCAGTACTTC	CASSVLAGGPYEQYF
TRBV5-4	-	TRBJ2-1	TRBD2	TGTGCCAGCAGCCCTGGGACTAGCGGGCCGACTTTCAATGAGCAGTTCTTC	CASSPGTSGPTFNEQFF
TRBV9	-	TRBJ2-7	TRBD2	TGTGCCAGCAGCGAGGGGGGGGGAGCGGGAGGCGAGCAGTACTTC	CASSEGGGAGGEQYF
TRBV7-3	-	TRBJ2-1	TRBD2	TGTGCCAGCAGCTTAGGTGCGGGAGTAGGCCAGTACAATGAGCAGTTCTTC	CASSLGAGVGQYNEQFF
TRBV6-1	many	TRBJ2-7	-	TGTGCCAGCATCGACGTTGGGGGGGCGGCCTACGAGCAGTACTTC	CASIDVGGAAYEQYF
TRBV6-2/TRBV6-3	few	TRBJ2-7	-	TGTGCCAGCAGACGAGAGCTGTCCTACGAGCAGTACTTC	CASRRELSYEQYF
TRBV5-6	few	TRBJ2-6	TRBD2	TGTGCCAGCAGCGGGGGGAGGGGCCCCGGGGCCAACGTCCTGACTTTC	CASSGGRGPGANVLTF
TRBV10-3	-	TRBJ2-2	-	TGTGCCATCCTTCGGACAGACACCGGGGAGCTGTTTTTT	CAILRTDTGELFF
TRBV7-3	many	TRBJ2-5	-	TGTGCCAGCAGCTTAGACCCCACTGGGGGATTCCAAGAGACCCAGTACTTC	CASSLDPTGGFQETQYF
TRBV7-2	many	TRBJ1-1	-	TGTGCCAGCAGCTTAGAAATTGGGAGTGGCACTGAAGCTTTCTTT	CASSLEIGSGTEAFF
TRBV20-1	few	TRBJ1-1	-	TGCAGTGCTAGAGACGGGGTGGGGTTCACTGAAGCTTTCTTT	CSARDGVGFTEAFF
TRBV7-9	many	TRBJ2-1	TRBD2	TGTGCCAGCAGCTTAGGGCTAGCGGGAGGGAGGATCAATGAGCAGTTCTTC	CASSLGLAGGRINEQFF
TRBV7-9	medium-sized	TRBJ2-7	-	TGTGCCAGCAGCTTAGAATGGGGGCCCGAGCAGTACTTC	CASSLEWGPEQYF
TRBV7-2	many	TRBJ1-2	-	TGTGCCAGCAGCTTAGAAGCCTCCCTCGGAGACTATGGCTACACCTTC	CASSLEASLGDYGYTF
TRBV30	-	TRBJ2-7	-	TGTGCCTGGAGTGCCGGGACTCTCTACGAGCAGTACTTC	CAWSAGTLYEQYF
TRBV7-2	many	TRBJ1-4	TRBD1	TGTGCCAGCAGTATCAGTCCAGGGGGAGGTGAAAAACTGTTTTTT	CASSISPGGGEKLFF
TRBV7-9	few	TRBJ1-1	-	TGTGCCAGCCGGGGGGAGAACACTGAAGCTTTCTTT	CASRGENTEAFF
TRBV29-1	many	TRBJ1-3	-	TGCAGCGTTCTCGGCATGACCTCTGGAAACACCATATATTTT	CSVLGMTSGNTIYF
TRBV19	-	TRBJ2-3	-	TGTGCCAGTAGTATCCCCTATCTCGCAGATACGCAGTATTTT	CASSIPYLADTQYF
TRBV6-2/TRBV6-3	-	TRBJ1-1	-	TGTGCCAGCAGTTACGTGAGGTTGAACACTGAAGCTTTCTTT	CASSYVRLNTEAFF
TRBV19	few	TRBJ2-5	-	TGTGCCAGTAGTAAGGTGATTACACAACAAGAGACCCAGTACTTC	CASSKVITQQETQYF